This TCR beta chain stems from a study of T-cell memory formation after mild COVID-19. As for the study in general: TCR clusters were mostly confined to one donor each. Overall study results and limits: Contracting clones from day 15 to 85 had balanced CD4/CD8; later expanders favoured CD4+.

This clonotype showed up just a few times. No antigen is known for it. Employing constant-segment primers, 5'RACE generated TCR alpha and TCR beta cDNA libraries bearing sample barcodes and UMIs. TCRdb independently ran MiXCR on the 5' RACE reads; one entry per CDR3 protein. The repertoire includes 550,000 to 650,000 distinct CDR3 sequences, 15% to 20% of them detected once, and 8.1% sits in the top ten. The material sequenced was PBMCs or a T cell subset sorted from them (not recorded which). The clonotype comes from an adult woman who had mild COVID-19 (a few samples of this study predate the infection). Cell type and time point are not known.

The CDR3 DNA reads TGTGCCAGCAGCTTAATCCACCCGGGCGCAACTAATGAAAAACTGTTTTTT. It codes for CASSLIHPGATNEKLFF. The rearrangement links TRBV7-8 to TRBJ1-4; no clear D gene. Trimming stripped 2 bases from V and 0 bases from J, with 13 bases between. The length of the CDR3 is 17 residues. Germline CDR1 and CDR2: SGHVS and FQNEAQ.